The clone carrying this TCR beta chain was detected a few times. The record originates from a study of T cell responses to AZD1222 COVID-19 vaccine. Between the trimmed V and J ends, which lost 3 bases and 7 bases, there was a span of 18 bases. This CDR3 is built from 15 residues. CDR1 and CDR2 (germline): SGHVS, FQNEAQ. Repertoires were generated with immunoSEQ multiplex PCR, while TCRdb's copy carries only in-frame clones and drops some. Of 50,000 to 75,000 clones in the sample, 89% were seen once. The clonotype was recovered from an adult who received the AZD1222 COVID-19 vaccine. The chain is built from TRBV7-8 and TRBJ2-5; D perhaps matches TRBD2 (7 bases). The sequencing used peripheral blood, collected 28 days after the second AZD1222 dose. CDR3: CASSFPTGPGGTQYF. The CDR3 DNA sequence: TGTGCCAGCAGCTTCCCGACAGGACCGGGGGGGACCCAGTACTTC.